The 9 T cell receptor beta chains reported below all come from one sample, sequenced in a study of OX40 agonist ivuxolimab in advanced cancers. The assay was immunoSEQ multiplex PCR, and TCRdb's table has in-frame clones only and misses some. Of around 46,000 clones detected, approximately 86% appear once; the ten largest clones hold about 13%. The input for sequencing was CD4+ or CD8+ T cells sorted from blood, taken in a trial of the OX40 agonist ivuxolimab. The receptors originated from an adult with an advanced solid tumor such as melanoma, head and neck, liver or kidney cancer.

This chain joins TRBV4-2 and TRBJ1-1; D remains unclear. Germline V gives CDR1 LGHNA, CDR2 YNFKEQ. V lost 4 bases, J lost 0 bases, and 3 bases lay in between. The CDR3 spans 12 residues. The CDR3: CASSPLNTEAFF. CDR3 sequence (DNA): TGTGCCAGCAGCCCCCTGAACACTGAAGCTTTCTTT.

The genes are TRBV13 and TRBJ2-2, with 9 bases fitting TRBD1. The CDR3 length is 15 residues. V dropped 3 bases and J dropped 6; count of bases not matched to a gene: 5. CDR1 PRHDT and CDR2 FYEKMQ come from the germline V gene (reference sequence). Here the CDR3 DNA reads TGTGCCAGCAGCTTCCCGGGACAGGGTTCCGGGGAGCTGTTTTTT. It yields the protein CASSFPGQGSGELFF.

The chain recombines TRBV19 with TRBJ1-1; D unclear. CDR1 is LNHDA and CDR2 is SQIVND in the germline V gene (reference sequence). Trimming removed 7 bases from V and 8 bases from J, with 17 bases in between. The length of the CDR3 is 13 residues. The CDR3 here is CASTQSTLVEAFF. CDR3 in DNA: TGTGCCAGTACCCAGAGTACCTTGGTCGAAGCTTTCTTT.

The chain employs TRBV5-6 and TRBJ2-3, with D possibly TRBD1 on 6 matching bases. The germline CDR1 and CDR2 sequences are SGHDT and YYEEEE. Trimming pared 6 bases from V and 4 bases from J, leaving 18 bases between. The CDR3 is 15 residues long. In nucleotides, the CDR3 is TGTGCCAGCAACCAAGGCACAGGGTGGGCAGATACGCAGTATTTT. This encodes CASNQGTGWADTQYF.

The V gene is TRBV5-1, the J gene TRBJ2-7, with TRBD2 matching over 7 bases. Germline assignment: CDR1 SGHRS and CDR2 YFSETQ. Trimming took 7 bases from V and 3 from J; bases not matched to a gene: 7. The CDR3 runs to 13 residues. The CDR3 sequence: CASGQGRDYEQYF. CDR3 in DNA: TGCGCCAGCGGTCAAGGGAGGGACTACGAGCAGTACTTC. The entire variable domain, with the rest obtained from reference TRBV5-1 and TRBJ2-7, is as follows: KAGVTQTPRYLIKTRGQQVTLSCSPISGHRSVSWYQQTPGQGLQFLFEYFSETQRNKGNFPGRFSGRQFSNSRSEMNVSTLELGDSALYLCASGQGRDYEQYFGPGTRLTVT.

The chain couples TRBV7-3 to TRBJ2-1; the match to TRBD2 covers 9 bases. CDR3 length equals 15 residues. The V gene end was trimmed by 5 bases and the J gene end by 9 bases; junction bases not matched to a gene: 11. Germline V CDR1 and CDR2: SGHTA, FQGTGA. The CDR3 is CASSPHAGGPGEQFF. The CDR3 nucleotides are TGTGCCAGCAGCCCCCACGCGGGGGGGCCCGGTGAGCAGTTCTTC.

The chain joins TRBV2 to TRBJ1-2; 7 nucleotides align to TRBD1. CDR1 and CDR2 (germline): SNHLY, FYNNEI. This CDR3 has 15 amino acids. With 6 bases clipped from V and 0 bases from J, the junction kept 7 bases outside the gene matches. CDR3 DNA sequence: TGTGCCAGCAGCACAGGGACAGTTACTAACTATGGCTACACCTTC. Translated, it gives CASSTGTVTNYGYTF.

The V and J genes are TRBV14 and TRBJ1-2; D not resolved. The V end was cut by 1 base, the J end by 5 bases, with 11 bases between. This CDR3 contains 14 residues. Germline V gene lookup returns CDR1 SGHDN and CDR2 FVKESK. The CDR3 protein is CASSQVAELYGYTF. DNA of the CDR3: TGTGCCAGCAGCCAAGTTGCAGAGTTATATGGCTACACCTTC.

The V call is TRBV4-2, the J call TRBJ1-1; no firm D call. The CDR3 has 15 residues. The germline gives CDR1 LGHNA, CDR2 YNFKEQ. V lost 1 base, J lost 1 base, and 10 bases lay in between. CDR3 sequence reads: CASSQVMGANTEAFF. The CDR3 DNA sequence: TGTGCCAGCAGCCAAGTTATGGGAGCGAACACTGAAGCTTTCTTT.